The sample holds many counts of the clone carrying this T cell receptor beta chain. The antigen remains unidentified. Whoever was chosen for sequencing had shown CD8+CD57+ cell expansion by flow cytometry. Every one of the patients had aplastic anemia (severe, acquired). This record belongs to a study of CD8+CD57+ T cells in acquired aplastic anemia. Study details: Yields of DNA that came from sorted CD4+ and CD8+ cells averaged approximately 3.5 ug.

General study results and limits: Overlap between patients and controls comprised some 31 CD8+ CDR3 sequences.

Profiling that covered TCR beta VDJ and CDR3 relied on genomic DNA as its template. TCRdb ran MiXCR on the reads and lists one entry per CDR3 protein. The sample carries 150,000 to 200,000 distinct CDR3 sequences, about 50% recorded once. Per the germline V gene, CDR1 is SGHDN and CDR2 is FVKESK. This CDR3 has 16 amino acids. The junction had 7 bases not matched to a gene; V was cut back by 0 bases and J by 3 bases. The material sequenced was sorted CD4+, CD8+, or CD8+CD57+ T cells (not recorded which) from PBMCs. The TCR originated in a human donor with aplastic anemia. This chain connects TRBV14 to TRBJ2-5; the match to TRBD1 covers 7 bases. DNA for the CDR3: TGTGCCAGCAGCCAAGAAGGGGACAGAGAAAAAGAGACCCAGTACTTC. Protein: CASSQEGDREKETQYF. The entire variable domain, with the rest obtained from reference TRBV14 and TRBJ2-5, is as follows: EAGVTQFPSHSVIEKGQTVTLRCDPISGHDNLYWYRRVMGKEIKFLLHFVKESKQDESGMPNNRFLAERTGGTYSTLKVQPAELEDSGVYFCASSQEGDREKETQYFGPGTRLLVL.